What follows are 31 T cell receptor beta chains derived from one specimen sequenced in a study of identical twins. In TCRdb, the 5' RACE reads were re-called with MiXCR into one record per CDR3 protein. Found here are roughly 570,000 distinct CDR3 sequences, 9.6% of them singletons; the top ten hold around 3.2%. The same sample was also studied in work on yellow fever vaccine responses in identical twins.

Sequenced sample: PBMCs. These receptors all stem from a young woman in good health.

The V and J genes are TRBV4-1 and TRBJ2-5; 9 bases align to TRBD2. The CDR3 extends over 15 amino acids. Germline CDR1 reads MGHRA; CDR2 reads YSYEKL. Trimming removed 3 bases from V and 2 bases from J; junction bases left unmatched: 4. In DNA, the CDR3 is TGCGCCAGCAGCCAGAGACTAGCGGCGCAAGAGACCCAGTACTTC. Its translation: CASSQRLAAQETQYF.

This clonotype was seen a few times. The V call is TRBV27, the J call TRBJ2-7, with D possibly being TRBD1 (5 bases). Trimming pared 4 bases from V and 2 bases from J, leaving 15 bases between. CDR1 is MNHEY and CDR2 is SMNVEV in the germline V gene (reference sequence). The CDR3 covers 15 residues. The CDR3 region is CASSSVETVTYEQYF. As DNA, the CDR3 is TGTGCCAGCAGTTCAGTCGAGACAGTCACCTACGAGCAGTACTTC.

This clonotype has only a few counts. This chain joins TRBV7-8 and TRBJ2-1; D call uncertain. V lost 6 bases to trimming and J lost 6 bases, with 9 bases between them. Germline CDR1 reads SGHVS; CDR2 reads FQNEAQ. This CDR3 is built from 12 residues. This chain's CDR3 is CASRLTGNEQFF. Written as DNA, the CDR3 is TGTGCCAGCAGATTAACTGGCAATGAGCAGTTCTTC.

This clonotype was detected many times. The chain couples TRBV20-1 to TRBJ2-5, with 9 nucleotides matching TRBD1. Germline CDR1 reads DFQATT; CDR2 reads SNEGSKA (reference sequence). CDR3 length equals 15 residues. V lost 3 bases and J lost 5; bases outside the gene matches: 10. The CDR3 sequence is CSARLDRGKTETQYF. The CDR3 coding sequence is TGCAGTGCTAGGCTCGACAGGGGGAAGACGGAGACCCAGTACTTC.

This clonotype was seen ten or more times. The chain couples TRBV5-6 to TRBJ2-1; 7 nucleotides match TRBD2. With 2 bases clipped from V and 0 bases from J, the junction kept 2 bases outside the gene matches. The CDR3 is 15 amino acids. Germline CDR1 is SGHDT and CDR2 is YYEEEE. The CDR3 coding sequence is TGTGCCAGCAGCTTCGGGGGGAGCTCCTACAATGAGCAGTTCTTC. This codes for CASSFGGSSYNEQFF.

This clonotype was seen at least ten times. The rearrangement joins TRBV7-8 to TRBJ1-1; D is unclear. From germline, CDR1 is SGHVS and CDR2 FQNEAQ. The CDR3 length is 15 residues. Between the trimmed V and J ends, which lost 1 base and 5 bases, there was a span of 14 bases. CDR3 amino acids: CASSLGEEVRTEAFF. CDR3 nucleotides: TGTGCCAGCAGCTTAGGGGAAGAAGTGAGGACTGAAGCTTTCTTT.

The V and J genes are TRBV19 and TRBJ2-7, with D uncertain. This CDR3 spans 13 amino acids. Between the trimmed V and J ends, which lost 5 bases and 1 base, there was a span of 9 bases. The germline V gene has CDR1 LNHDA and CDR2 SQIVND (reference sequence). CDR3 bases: TGTGCCAGTAGTCAAGATGGGTCCTACGAGCAGTACTTC. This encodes CASSQDGSYEQYF.

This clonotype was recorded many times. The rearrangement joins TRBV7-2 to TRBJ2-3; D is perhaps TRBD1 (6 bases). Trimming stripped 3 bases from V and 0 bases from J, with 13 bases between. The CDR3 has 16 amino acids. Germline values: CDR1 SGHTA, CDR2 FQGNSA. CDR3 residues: CASSFTGTTSTDTQYF. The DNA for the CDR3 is TGTGCCAGCAGCTTTACAGGGACAACTAGCACAGATACGCAGTATTTT.

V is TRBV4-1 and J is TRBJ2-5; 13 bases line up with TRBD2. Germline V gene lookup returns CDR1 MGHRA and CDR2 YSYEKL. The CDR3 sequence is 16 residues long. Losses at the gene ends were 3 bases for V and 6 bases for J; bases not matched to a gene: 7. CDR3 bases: TGCGCCAGCAGCCAGGGACTAGCGGGGCCGGGTAAGACCCAGTACTTC. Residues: CASSQGLAGPGKTQYF.

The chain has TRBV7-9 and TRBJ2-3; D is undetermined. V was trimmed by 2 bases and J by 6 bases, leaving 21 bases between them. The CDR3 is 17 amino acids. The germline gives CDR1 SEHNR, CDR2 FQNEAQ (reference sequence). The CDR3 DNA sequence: TGTGCCAGCAGCTTATATACCCCCTCCCAAGGGTCTGATACGCAGTATTTT. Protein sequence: CASSLYTPSQGSDTQYF.

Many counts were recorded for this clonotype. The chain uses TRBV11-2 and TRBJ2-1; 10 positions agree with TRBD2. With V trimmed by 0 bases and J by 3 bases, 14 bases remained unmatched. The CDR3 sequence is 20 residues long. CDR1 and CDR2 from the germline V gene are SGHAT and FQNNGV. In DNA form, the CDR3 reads TGTGCCAGCAGCTTAGATCTAGGCTTAGCGGGGGGAAATCACTACAATGAGCAGTTCTTC. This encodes CASSLDLGLAGGNHYNEQFF.

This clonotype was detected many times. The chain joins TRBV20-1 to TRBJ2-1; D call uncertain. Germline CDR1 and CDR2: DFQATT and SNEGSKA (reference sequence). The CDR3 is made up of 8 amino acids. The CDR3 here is CRCGEQFF. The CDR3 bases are TGCAGGTGTGGTGAGCAGTTCTTC.

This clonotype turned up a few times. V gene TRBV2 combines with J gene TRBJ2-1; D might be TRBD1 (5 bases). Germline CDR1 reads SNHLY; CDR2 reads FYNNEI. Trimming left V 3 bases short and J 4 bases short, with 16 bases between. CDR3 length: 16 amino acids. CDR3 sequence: CASSDLGPRIYNEQFF. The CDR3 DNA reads TGTGCCAGCAGTGACTTGGGGCCCCGGATTTACAATGAGCAGTTCTTC.

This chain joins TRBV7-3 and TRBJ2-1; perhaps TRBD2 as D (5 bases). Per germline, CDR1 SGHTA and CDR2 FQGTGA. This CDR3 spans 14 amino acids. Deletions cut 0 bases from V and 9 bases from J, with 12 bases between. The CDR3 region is CASSLTPISGEQFF. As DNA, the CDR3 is TGTGCCAGCAGCTTAACACCCATCAGCGGTGAGCAGTTCTTC.

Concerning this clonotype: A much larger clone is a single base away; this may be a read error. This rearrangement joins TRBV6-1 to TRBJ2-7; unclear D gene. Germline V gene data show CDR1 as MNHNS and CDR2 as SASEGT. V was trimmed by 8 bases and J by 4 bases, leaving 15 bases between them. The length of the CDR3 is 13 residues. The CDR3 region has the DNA TGTGCCAGCCGTATAGATAGTGGGTACGAGCAGTACTTC. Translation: CASRIDSGYEQYF.

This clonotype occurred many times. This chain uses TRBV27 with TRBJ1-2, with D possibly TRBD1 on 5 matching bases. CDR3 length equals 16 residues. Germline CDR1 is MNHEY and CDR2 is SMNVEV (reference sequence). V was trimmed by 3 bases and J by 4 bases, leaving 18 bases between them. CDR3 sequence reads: CASSFGAMVDIYGYTF. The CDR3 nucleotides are TGTGCCAGCAGTTTCGGGGCCATGGTGGATATCTATGGCTACACCTTC.

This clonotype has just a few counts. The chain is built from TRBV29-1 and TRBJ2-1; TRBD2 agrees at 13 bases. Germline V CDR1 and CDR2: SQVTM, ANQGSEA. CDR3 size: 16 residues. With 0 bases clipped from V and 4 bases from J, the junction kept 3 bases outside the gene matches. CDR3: CSVEDPTSGGYNEQFF. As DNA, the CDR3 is TGCAGCGTTGAAGACCCGACTAGCGGGGGGTACAATGAGCAGTTCTTC.

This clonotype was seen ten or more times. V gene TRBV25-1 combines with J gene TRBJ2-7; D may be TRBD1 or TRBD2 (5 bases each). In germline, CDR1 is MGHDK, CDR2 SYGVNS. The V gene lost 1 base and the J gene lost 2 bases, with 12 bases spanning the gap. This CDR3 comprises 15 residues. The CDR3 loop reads CASSEWQGETYEQYF. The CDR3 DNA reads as TGTGCCAGCAGTGAATGGCAGGGAGAGACCTACGAGCAGTACTTC.

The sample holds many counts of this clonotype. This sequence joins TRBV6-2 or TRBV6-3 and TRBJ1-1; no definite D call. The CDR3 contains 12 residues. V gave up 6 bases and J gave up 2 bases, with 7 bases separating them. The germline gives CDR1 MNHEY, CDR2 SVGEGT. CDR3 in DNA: TGTGCCAGCAGAATATATAACACTGAAGCTTTCTTT. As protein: CASRIYNTEAFF.

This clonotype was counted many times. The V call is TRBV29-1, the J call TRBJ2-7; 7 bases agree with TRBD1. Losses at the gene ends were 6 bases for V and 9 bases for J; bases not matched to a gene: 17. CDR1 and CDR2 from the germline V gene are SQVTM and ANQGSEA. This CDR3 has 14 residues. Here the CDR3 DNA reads TGCAGCGTCCGAAGTCGGACAGGACCCCCCGTGCAGTACTTC. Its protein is CSVRSRTGPPVQYF.

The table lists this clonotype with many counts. The CDR3 DNA reads as TGTGCCAGCAGCTTTGACGGGCAACCTGATAATTCACCCCTCCACTTT. It is translated as CASSFDGQPDNSPLHF. The chain recombines TRBV7-2 with TRBJ1-6; D remains ambiguous. The CDR3 contains 16 residues. Trimming left V 3 bases short and J 5 bases short, with 14 bases between. Looked up from germline, CDR1 is SGHTA and CDR2 is FQGNSA.

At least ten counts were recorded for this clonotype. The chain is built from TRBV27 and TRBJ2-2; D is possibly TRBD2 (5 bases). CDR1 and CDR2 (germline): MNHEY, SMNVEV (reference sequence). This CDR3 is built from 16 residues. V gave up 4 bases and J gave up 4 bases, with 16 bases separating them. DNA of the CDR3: TGTGCCAGCAGTTCCCCTACGAGAGGGCCCACCGGGGAGCTGTTTTTT. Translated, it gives CASSSPTRGPTGELFF.

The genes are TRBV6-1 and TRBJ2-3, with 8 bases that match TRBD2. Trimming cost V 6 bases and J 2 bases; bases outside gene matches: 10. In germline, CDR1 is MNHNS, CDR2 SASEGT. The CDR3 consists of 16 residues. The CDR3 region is CASSQTGGAVTDTQYF. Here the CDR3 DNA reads TGTGCCAGCAGCCAAACCGGGGGGGCGGTCACAGATACGCAGTATTTT.

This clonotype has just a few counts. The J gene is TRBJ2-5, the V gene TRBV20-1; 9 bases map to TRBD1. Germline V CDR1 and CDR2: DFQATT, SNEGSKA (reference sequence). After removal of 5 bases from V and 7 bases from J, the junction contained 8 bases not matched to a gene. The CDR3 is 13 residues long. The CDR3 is CSAPTGGVATQYF. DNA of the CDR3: TGCAGTGCTCCGACAGGGGGGGTTGCGACCCAGTACTTC.

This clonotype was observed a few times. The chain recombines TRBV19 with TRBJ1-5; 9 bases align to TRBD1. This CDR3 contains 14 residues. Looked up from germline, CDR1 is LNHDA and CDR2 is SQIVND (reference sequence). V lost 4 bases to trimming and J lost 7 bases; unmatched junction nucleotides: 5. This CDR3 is CASSKDRGEQPQHF. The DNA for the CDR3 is TGTGCCAGTAGTAAGGACAGGGGAGAACAGCCCCAGCATTTT.

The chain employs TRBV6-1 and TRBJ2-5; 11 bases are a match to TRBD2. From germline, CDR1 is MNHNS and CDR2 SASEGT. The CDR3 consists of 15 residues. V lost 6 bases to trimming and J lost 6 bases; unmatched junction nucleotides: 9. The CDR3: CASSTLAGVEKTQYF. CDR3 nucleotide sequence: TGTGCCAGCAGCACACTAGCGGGGGTGGAGAAGACCCAGTACTTC.

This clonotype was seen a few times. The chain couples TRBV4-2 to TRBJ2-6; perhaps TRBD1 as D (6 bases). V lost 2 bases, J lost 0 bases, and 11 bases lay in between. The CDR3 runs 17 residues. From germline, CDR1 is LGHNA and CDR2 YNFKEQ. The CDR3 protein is CASSQRQESSGANVLTF. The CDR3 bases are TGTGCCAGCAGCCAACGACAGGAGAGCTCTGGGGCCAACGTCCTGACTTTC.

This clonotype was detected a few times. The CDR3 spells CASSREAGNTGELFF. The CDR3, as DNA: TGTGCCAGCAGCCGAGAAGCGGGGAACACCGGGGAGCTGTTTTTT. The rearrangement uses TRBV5-5 and TRBJ2-2; TRBD2 might be the D (6 bases). Germline V CDR1 and CDR2: SGHKS, YYEKEE (reference sequence). This CDR3 spans 15 amino acids. The germline V and J ends were trimmed by 4 bases and 1 base, with 11 bases remaining between them.

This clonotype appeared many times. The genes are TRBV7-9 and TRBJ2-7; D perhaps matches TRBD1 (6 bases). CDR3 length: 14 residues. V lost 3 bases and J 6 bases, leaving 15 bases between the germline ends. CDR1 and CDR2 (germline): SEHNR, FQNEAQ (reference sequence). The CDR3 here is CASSFTRAGVEQYF. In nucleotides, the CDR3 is TGTGCCAGCAGCTTTACCCGGGCAGGGGTCGAGCAGTACTTC.

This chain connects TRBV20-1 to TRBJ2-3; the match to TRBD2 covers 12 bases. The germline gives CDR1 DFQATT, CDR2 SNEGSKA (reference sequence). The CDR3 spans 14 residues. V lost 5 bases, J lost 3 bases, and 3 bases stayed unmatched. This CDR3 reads CSAQTSGGTDTQYF. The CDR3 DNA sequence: TGCAGTGCTCAGACTAGCGGGGGTACAGATACGCAGTATTTT.

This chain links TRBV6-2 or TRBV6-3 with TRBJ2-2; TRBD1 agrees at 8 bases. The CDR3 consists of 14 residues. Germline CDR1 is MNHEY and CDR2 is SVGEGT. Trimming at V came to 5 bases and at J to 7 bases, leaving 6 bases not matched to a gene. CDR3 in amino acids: CASSGQGMIGELFF. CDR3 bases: TGTGCCAGCAGTGGACAGGGAATGATCGGGGAGCTGTTTTTT.